These 24 T cell receptor beta chains were sequenced from one sample in a study of blood T cell repertoires in COVID-19. The table came from immunoSEQ multiplex PCR; TCRdb's copy has only in-frame clones and leaves some out. The sample lists 75,000 to 90,000 clones; 90% were seen once. Sequenced: peripheral blood. Every receptor here comes from a man between 18 and 35 years old with COVID-19, enrolled during active disease.

The V gene is TRBV9, the J gene TRBJ2-1; a weak D match, TRBD1 (5 bases). Germline V gene sequence: CDR1 SGDLS, CDR2 YYNGEE. V lost 6 bases and J lost 8, with 12 bases in between. This CDR3 is 12 amino acids long. In DNA form, the CDR3 reads TGTGCCAGCAATTTGGGCAGGGATGAGCAGTTCTTC. This encodes CASNLGRDEQFF.

A word on this clone: Germline is not matched at one junction end, which may reflect a read error. The chain carries TRBV9 and TRBJ2-2; 8 bases align to TRBD1. The length of the CDR3 is 17 residues. Germline CDR1 SGDLS, CDR2 YYNGEE. The CDR3 here is CASSVADRGGNAGELFF. DNA of the CDR3: TGTGCCAGCAGCGTAGCTGACAGGGGCGGGAACGCCGGGGAGCTGTTTTTT.

This clone was counted only a few times. V usage is TRBV4-3 and J usage is TRBJ2-7, with TRBD1 matching 7 bases. From germline, CDR1 is LGHNA and CDR2 YSLEER. V lost 1 base, J lost 0 bases, and 3 bases stayed unmatched. The CDR3 is 15 amino acids. The CDR3 region is CASSQGDSASYEQYF. CDR3 in DNA: TGCGCCAGCAGCCAAGGGGACAGTGCCTCCTACGAGCAGTACTTC.

This sequence joins TRBV5-1 and TRBJ2-7, with TRBD1 as a possible D gene (6 bases). Germline loops: CDR1 SGHRS, CDR2 YFSETQ. This CDR3 is 14 amino acids long. The germline V and J ends were trimmed by 2 bases and 5 bases, with 14 bases remaining between them. CDR3 sequence: CASSFLGAAHEQYF. The CDR3 DNA follows: TGCGCCAGCAGCTTTCTGGGGGCGGCTCACGAGCAGTACTTC.

As to this clone: One end of the junction does not line up with germline, which may come from a read error. This chain uses TRBV6-6 with TRBJ1-4; D is undetermined. This CDR3 region has 15 residues. Germline-derived CDR1 and CDR2 are MNHNY and SVGAGI (reference sequence). The CDR3 is CASSYSGGDNEKLLF. The CDR3 DNA reads TGTGCCAGCAGTTACAGTGGAGGTGATAATGAAAAACTGCTTTTT.

The J gene is TRBJ1-5, the V gene TRBV19, with D perhaps matching TRBD1 (5 bases). Trimming pared 6 bases from V and 0 bases from J, leaving 12 bases between. Germline assignment: CDR1 LNHDA and CDR2 SQIVND (reference sequence). This CDR3 contains 15 residues. CDR3 in amino acids: CASSPTVYSNQPQHF. The CDR3 DNA reads as TGTGCCAGTAGCCCGACAGTTTATAGCAATCAGCCCCAGCATTTT. The full variable domain, its missing parts supplied by reference TRBV19 and TRBJ1-5, is DGGITQSPKYLFRKEGQNVTLSCEQNLNHDAMYWYRQDPGQGLRLIYYSQIVNDFQKGDIAEGYSVSREKKESFPLTVTSAQKNPTAFYLCASSPTVYSNQPQHFGDGTRLSIL.

V gene TRBV19 combines with J gene TRBJ1-1; 8 nucleotides line up with TRBD1. The V segment lost 5 bases and the J segment 11 bases; nucleotides outside the gene matches: 10. In germline, CDR1 is LNHDA, CDR2 SQIVND (reference sequence). The CDR3 consists of 13 residues. The chain's CDR3 is CASSVGTGVEAFF. In nucleotides, the CDR3 is TGTGCCAGTAGTGTCGGGACAGGAGTTGAGGCTTTCTTT. Full variable domain (remainder filled in from reference TRBV19 and TRBJ1-1): DGGITQSPKYLFRKEGQNVTLSCEQNLNHDAMYWYRQDPGQGLRLIYYSQIVNDFQKGDIAEGYSVSREKKESFPLTVTSAQKNPTAFYLCASSVGTGVEAFFGQGTRLTVV.

CDR3 in amino acids: CASSSDRSLSNQPQHF. The DNA for the CDR3 is TGTGCCAGCAGTTCTGACAGGAGTCTTAGCAATCAGCCCCAGCATTTT. The chain has TRBV28 and TRBJ1-5; D might be TRBD1 (6 bases). V dropped 4 bases and J dropped 0 bases, with 13 bases sitting between them. Germline-derived CDR1 and CDR2 are MDHEN and SYDVKM. The length of the CDR3 is 16 residues.

This chain connects TRBV6-4 to TRBJ2-2, with 8 bases identical to TRBD2. Germline CDR1 is MRHNA and CDR2 is SNTAGT. The CDR3 runs to 16 residues. The trim removed 2 bases at V and 4 bases at J, leaving 6 bases unmatched. DNA of the CDR3: TGTGCCAGCAGTGACGGAGCGGGAGATGGCACCGGGGAGCTGTTTTTT. It encodes CASSDGAGDGTGELFF.

This clone was observed a single time. DNA of the CDR3: TGTGCCAGCAGCGTATCAGGGGCCGCTAACTATGGCTACACCTTC. Translation gives CASSVSGAANYGYTF. The chain links TRBV9 to TRBJ1-2; D is perhaps TRBD1 (6 bases). The CDR3 runs 15 residues. V shed 1 base and J shed 0 bases, with 10 bases lying between them. Germline values: CDR1 SGDLS, CDR2 YYNGEE.

The chain combines TRBV4-1 with TRBJ2-7, with a weak D call TRBD2 (6 bases). The CDR3 consists of 14 residues. The V end was cut by 4 bases, the J end by 1 base, with 11 bases between. Germline values: CDR1 MGHRA, CDR2 YSYEKL. The CDR3 is CASSRVGGSYEQYF. DNA for the CDR3: TGCGCCAGCAGCCGGGTCGGGGGTTCCTACGAGCAGTACTTC.

J is TRBJ1-5 and V is TRBV2, with D perhaps TRBD1 (6 bases). The length of the CDR3 is 15 residues. Germline assignment: CDR1 SNHLY and CDR2 FYNNEI. Trimming removed 6 bases at V and 2 bases at J, with 14 bases between. This CDR3 reads CASRDSQGGNQPQHF. As DNA, the CDR3 is TGTGCCAGCAGGGACAGCCAGGGTGGCAATCAGCCCCAGCATTTT. The whole variable domain, filled in from reference TRBV2 and TRBJ1-5, reads EPEVTQTPSHQVTQMGQEVILRCVPISNHLYFYWYRQILGQKVEFLVSFYNNEISEKSEIFDDQFSVERPDGSNFTLKIRSTKLEDSAMYFCASRDSQGGNQPQHFGDGTRLSIL.

The rearrangement links TRBV4-3 to TRBJ1-1; 8 nucleotides align to TRBD1. The CDR3 is 16 amino acids. J lost 3 bases, V lost 0 bases, and 6 bases had no gene match. Germline V gives CDR1 LGHNA, CDR2 YSLEER. The CDR3 DNA follows: TGCGCCAGCAGCCAAGAGGGCAGGGGGCTCGACACTGAAGCTTTCTTT. As protein: CASSQEGRGLDTEAFF.

V gene TRBV29-1 combines with J gene TRBJ1-4; D not certain. The CDR3 runs to 13 residues. The germline V and J ends were trimmed by 7 bases and 6 bases, with 15 bases remaining between them. Germline V CDR1 and CDR2: SQVTM, ANQGSEA. CDR3 region: CSAPTRLDEKLFF. The CDR3 DNA reads as TGCAGCGCCCCGACAAGGTTGGATGAAAAACTGTTTTTT.

CDR3 in amino acids: CASSPVGRGGNTIYF. CDR3 DNA: TGTGCCAGCAGCCCAGTCGGCAGGGGGGGAAACACCATATATTTT. The chain is built from TRBV7-2 and TRBJ1-3; TRBD1 agrees at 7 bases. The CDR3 totals 15 residues. The V segment lost 5 bases and the J segment 4 bases; nucleotides outside the gene matches: 8. Germline V CDR1 and CDR2: SGHTA, FQGNSA.

This chain uses TRBV9 with TRBJ2-1; D perhaps matches TRBD1 (6 bases). Per the germline V gene, CDR1 is SGDLS and CDR2 is YYNGEE. V gave up 4 bases and J gave up 0 bases, with 11 bases separating them. This CDR3 is built from 15 residues. The CDR3 bases are TGTGCCAGCAGCCCACTGACAGGCTCCTACAATGAGCAGTTCTTC. This gives the protein CASSPLTGSYNEQFF.

V usage is TRBV6-6 and J usage is TRBJ1-2; D remains unclear. Germline assignment: CDR1 MNHNY and CDR2 SVGAGI (reference sequence). This CDR3 is built from 15 residues. Trimming removed 4 bases from V and 0 bases from J, with 12 bases in between. The chain's CDR3 is CASSFSDESNYGYTF. As DNA, the CDR3 is TGTGCCAGCAGTTTTTCCGATGAGTCTAACTATGGCTACACCTTC.

The rearrangement uses TRBV29-1 and TRBJ2-1; 7 bases align to TRBD2. The germline V gene has CDR1 SQVTM and CDR2 ANQGSEA. Trimming cost V 7 bases and J 16 bases; bases outside gene matches: 10. The CDR3 is 10 residues long. CDR3: CSAGTTSPFF. CDR3 coding DNA: TGCAGCGCCGGGACTACCTCACCCTTCTTC.

As for this clone: Compared with germline, one end of the junction differs, possibly owing to a read error. The chain couples TRBV6-2 or TRBV6-3 to TRBJ1-5, with 9 bases that match TRBD1. The CDR3 is made up of 16 amino acids. The V gene's germline CDR1 is MNHEY and CDR2 SVGEGT. The CDR3 DNA reads TGTGCCAGCAGTTACAGGACAGGGGTTAGCGATCAGCCCCAGCATTTT. It specifies CASSYRTGVSDQPQHF.

This clone has only one observation. The V gene is TRBV24-1, the J gene TRBJ1-5, with D perhaps matching TRBD1 (5 bases). Germline CDR1 KGHDR, CDR2 SFDVKD. This CDR3 is built from 13 residues. Trimming cost V 9 bases and J 6 bases, with 14 bases left between them. As DNA, the CDR3 is TGTGCCACCGCAGGGTGGGGTGCTCAGCCCCAGCATTTT. Translation gives CATAGWGAQPQHF.

The chain joins TRBV28 to TRBJ1-5; 7 bases match TRBD1. V was pared by 6 bases and J by 5 bases, with 7 bases of the junction left unmatched. Germline V gene data show CDR1 as MDHEN and CDR2 as SYDVKM. The length of the CDR3 is 14 residues. CDR3 in DNA: TGTGCCAGCAGGTTGACAGGGTACCATCAGCCCCAGCATTTT. It encodes CASRLTGYHQPQHF.

The V and J genes are TRBV19 and TRBJ2-7; 9 bases are a match to TRBD1. V gave up 4 bases and J gave up 2 bases; unmatched junction bases: 6. This CDR3 contains 15 residues. The germline V gene encodes CDR1 LNHDA and CDR2 SQIVND (reference sequence). CDR3 in DNA: TGTGCCAGTAGTAGTGGACAGGGGACTACCTACGAGCAGTACTTC. It encodes CASSSGQGTTYEQYF. The whole variable domain, filled in from reference TRBV19 and TRBJ2-7, reads DGGITQSPKYLFRKEGQNVTLSCEQNLNHDAMYWYRQDPGQGLRLIYYSQIVNDFQKGDIAEGYSVSREKKESFPLTVTSAQKNPTAFYLCASSSGQGTTYEQYFGPGTRLTVT.

This chain connects TRBV5-1 to TRBJ1-1; 8 nucleotides match TRBD1. With 5 bases clipped from V and 6 bases from J, the junction kept 9 bases outside the gene matches. CDR1 is SGHRS and CDR2 is YFSETQ in the germline V gene. The CDR3 consists of 14 residues. CDR3 coding DNA: TGCGCCAGCAGTCAGGGACAGGCGGTCTCTGAAGCTTTCTTT. It translates to CASSQGQAVSEAFF.

Regarding this clone: The same CDR3 is also encoded by other DNA sequences in this sample. V and J are TRBV4-3 and TRBJ1-6; D unclear. Germline assignment: CDR1 LGHNA and CDR2 YSLEER. CDR3 length: 15 residues. Trimming left V 4 bases short and J 7 bases short, with 14 bases between. CDR3 coding DNA: TGCGCCAGCAGCCCAGGCAGCCGCTACAATTCACCCCTCCACTTT. Translating it yields CASSPGSRYNSPLHF.